The 8 T cell receptor beta chains listed next were all sequenced from one sample in a study of cytomegalovirus exposure and HLA in healthy donors. PCR employed 60 Vbeta and 13 Jbeta primers. TCRdb keeps only in-frame clones here, not all; method: immunoSEQ multiplex PCR. The sample includes about 150,000 clones, 60% to 85% seen only once; the top ten take more than 10%. Sequencing was carried out using PBMCs. Receptor source: a man aged 35-49 years in good health and CMV-seropositive.

The table lists this clone with a few counts. The gene calls are TRBV27 and TRBJ1-4, with D possibly matching TRBD1 (6 bases). Germline CDR1 reads MNHEY; CDR2 reads SMNVEV (reference sequence). CDR3 length equals 15 residues. V was trimmed by 4 bases and J by 6 bases, leaving 15 bases between them. The CDR3 loop reads CASSWEGGRDEKLFF. The CDR3 nucleotides are TGTGCCAGCAGTTGGGAGGGGGGGCGAGATGAAAAACTGTTTTTT.

This chain joins TRBV19 and TRBJ1-5; D not resolved. The CDR3 totals 14 residues. V was shortened by 6 bases and J by 2 bases, with 11 bases between the two germline ends. Germline values: CDR1 LNHDA, CDR2 SQIVND (reference sequence). The CDR3 loop is CASRFGSGNQPQHF. The CDR3 DNA follows: TGTGCCAGTAGGTTCGGTAGTGGCAATCAGCCCCAGCATTTT.

The chain couples TRBV5-1 to TRBJ2-1; possible D gene TRBD2, 6 bases. V was shortened by 1 base and J by 0 bases, with 8 bases between the two germline ends. The germline CDR1 and CDR2 sequences are SGHRS and YFSETQ. CDR3 length: 15 residues. The CDR3 loop reads CASSLTSSSYNEQFF. CDR3 DNA: TGCGCCAGCAGCTTGACTAGCAGCTCCTACAATGAGCAGTTCTTC.

This sequence joins TRBV5-1 and TRBJ2-2; 7 bases are a match to TRBD2. The CDR3 runs to 14 residues. Germline V gene sequence: CDR1 SGHRS, CDR2 YFSETQ. After removal of 1 base from V and 4 bases from J, the junction contained 1 base not matched to a gene. CDR3 amino acids: CASSLSGGTGELFF. CDR3 nucleotides: TGCGCCAGCAGCTTGTCGGGGGGCACCGGGGAGCTGTTTTTT.

This chain connects TRBV29-1 to TRBJ2-3; D unresolved. CDR3 length: 13 residues. The germline gives CDR1 SQVTM, CDR2 ANQGSEA. V was shortened by 7 bases and J by 2 bases, with 13 bases between the two germline ends. The CDR3 nucleotides are TGCAGCGCCTCGAAGGCGGTCACAGATACGCAGTATTTT. Its translation: CSASKAVTDTQYF.

The rearrangement links TRBV7-2 to TRBJ2-1; 12 bases are a match to TRBD2. With V trimmed by 5 bases and J by 5 bases, 4 bases remained unmatched. Germline values: CDR1 SGHTA, CDR2 FQGNSA. The CDR3 loop spans 15 amino acids. The DNA for the CDR3 is TGTGCCAGCAGCCTGAGACTAGCGGGAGACAATGAGCAGTTCTTC. It yields the protein CASSLRLAGDNEQFF.

The chain uses TRBV25-1 and TRBJ1-1; D not certain. The germline CDR1 and CDR2 sequences are MGHDK and SYGVNS. The length of the CDR3 is 16 residues. V lost 0 bases and J 1 base, leaving 12 bases between the germline ends. CDR3 protein: CASSEYMGRGNTEAFF. The CDR3 nucleotides are TGTGCCAGCAGTGAATATATGGGGAGAGGGAACACTGAAGCTTTCTTT. Full variable domain (outside the CDR3, taken from reference TRBV25-1 and TRBJ1-1): EADIYQTPRYLVIGTGKKITLECSQTMGHDKMYWYQQDPGMELHLIHYSYGVNSTEKGDLSSESTVSRIRTEHFPLTLESARPSHTSQYLCASSEYMGRGNTEAFFGQGTRLTVV.

The chain links TRBV5-1 to TRBJ2-2, with unresolved D. Germline CDR1 and CDR2: SGHRS and YFSETQ. With 3 bases removed from V and 2 bases from J, the gap between germline ends came to 11 bases. CDR3 length: 15 residues. DNA for the CDR3: TGCGCCAGCAGCTCCCAGCGCCTTAACACCGGGGAGCTGTTTTTT. Protein product: CASSSQRLNTGELFF.